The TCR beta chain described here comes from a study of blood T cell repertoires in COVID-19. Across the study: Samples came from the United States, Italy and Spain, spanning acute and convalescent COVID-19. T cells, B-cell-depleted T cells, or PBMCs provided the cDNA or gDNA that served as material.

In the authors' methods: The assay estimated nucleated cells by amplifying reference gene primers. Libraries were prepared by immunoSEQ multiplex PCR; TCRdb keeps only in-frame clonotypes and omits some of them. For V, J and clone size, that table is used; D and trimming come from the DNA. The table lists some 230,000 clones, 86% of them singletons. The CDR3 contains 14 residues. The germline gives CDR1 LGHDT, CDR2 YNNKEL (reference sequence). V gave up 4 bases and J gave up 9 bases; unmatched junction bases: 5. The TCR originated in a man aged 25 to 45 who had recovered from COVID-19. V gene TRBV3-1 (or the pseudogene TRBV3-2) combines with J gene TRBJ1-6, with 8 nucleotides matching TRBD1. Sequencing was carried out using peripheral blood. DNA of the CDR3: TGTGCCAGCAGCCCCCAGGGGGCAGGTTCACCCCTCCACTTT. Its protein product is CASSPQGAGSPLHF.